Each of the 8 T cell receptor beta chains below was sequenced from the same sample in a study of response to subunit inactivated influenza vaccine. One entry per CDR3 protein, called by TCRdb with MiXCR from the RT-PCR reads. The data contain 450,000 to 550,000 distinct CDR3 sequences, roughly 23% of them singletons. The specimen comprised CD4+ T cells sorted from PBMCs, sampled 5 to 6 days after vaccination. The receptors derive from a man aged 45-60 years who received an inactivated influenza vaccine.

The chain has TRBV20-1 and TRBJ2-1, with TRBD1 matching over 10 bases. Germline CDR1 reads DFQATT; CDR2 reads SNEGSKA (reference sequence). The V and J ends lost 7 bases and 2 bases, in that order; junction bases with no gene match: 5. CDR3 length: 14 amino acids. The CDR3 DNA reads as TGCAGTGTCCGACAGGGGGCCGCCTACAATGAGCAGTTCTTC. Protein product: CSVRQGAAYNEQFF.

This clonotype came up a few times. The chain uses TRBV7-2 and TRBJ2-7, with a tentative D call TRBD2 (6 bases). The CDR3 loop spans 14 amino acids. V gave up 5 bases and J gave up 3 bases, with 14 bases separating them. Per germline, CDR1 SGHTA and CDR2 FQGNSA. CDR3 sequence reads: CASSQGGGIYEQYF. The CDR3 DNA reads TGTGCCAGCAGCCAGGGTGGCGGGATCTACGAGCAGTACTTC. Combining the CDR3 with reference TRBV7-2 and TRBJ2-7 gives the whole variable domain GAGVSQSPSNKVTEKGKDVELRCDPISGHTALYWYRQSLGQGLEFLIYFQGNSAPDKSGLPSDRFSAERTGGSVSTLTIQRTQQEDSAVYLCASSQGGGIYEQYFGPGTRLTVT.

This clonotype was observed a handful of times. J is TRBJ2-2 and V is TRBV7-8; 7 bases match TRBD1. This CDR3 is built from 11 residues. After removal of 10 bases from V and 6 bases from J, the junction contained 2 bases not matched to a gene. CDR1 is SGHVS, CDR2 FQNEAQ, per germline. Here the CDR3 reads CATQGAGELFF. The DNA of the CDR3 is TGTGCCACCCAGGGGGCCGGGGAGCTGTTTTTT. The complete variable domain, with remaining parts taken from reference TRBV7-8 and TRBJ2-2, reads GAGVSQSPRYKVAKRGQDVALRCDPISGHVSLFWYQQALGQGPEFLTYFQNEAQLDKSGLPSDRFFAERPEGSVSTLKIQRTQQEDSAVYLCATQGAGELFFGEGSRLTVL.

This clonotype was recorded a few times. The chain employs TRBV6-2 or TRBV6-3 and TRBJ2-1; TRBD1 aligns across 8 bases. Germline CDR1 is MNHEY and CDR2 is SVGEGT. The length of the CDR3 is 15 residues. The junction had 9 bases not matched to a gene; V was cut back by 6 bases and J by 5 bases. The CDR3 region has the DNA TGTGCCAGCAGCTTCTGGACAGGGCTCAACAATGAGCAGTTCTTC. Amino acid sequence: CASSFWTGLNNEQFF.

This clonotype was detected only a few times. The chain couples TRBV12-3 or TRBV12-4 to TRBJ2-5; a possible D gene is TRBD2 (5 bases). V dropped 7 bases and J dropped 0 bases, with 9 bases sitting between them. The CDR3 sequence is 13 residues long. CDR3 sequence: CASTRLYQETQYF. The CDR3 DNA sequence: TGTGCCAGCACCCGACTATACCAAGAGACCCAGTACTTC.

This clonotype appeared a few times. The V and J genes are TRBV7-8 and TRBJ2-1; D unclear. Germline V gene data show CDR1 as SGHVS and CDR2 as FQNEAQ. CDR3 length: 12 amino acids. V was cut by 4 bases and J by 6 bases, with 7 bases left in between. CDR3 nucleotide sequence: TGTGCCAGCAGCTCCCTATTCAATGAGCAGTTCTTC. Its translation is CASSSLFNEQFF.

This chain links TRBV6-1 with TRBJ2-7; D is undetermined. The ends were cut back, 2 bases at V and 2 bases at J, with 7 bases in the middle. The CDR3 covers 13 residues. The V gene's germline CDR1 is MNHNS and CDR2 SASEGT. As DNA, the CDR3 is TGTGCCAGCAGTGAATACCCCGCCTACGAGCAGTACTTC. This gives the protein CASSEYPAYEQYF.

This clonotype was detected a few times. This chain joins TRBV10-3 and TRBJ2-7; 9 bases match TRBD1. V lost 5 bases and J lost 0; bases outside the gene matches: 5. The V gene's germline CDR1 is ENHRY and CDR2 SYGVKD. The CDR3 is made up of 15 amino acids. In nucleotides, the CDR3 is TGTGCCATCAGTCGACAGGGGGTCGGCTCCTACGAGCAGTACTTC. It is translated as CAISRQGVGSYEQYF.